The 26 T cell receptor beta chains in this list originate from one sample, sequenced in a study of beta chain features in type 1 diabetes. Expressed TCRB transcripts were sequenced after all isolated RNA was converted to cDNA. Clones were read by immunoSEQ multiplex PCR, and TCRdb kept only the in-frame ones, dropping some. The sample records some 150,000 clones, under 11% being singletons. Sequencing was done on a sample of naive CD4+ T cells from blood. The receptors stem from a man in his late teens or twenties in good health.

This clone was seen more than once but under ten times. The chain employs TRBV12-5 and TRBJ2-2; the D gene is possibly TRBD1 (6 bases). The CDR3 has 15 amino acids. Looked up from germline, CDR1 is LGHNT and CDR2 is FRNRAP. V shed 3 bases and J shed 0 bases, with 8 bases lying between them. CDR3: CASGLGGTNTGELFF. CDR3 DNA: TGTGCTAGTGGTTTAGGGGGTACGAACACCGGGGAGCTGTTTTTT.

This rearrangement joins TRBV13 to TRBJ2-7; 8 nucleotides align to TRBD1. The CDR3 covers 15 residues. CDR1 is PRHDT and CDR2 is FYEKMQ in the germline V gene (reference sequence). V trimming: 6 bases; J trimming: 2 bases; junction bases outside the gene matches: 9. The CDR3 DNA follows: TGTGCCAGCAGTAAGAGAGACAGGGGAACCTACGAGCAGTACTTC. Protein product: CASSKRDRGTYEQYF.

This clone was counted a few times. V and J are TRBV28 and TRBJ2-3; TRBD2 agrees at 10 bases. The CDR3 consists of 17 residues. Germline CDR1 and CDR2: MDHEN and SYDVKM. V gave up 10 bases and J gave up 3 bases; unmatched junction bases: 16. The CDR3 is CATLLMGLAGVTDTQYF. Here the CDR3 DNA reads TGTGCCACCCTCTTAATGGGGCTAGCGGGGGTAACAGATACGCAGTATTTT.

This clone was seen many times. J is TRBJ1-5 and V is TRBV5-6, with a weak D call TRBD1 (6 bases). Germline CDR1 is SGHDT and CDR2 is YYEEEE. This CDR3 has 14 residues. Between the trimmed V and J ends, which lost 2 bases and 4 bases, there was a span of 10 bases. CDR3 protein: CASSFTGLNQPQHF. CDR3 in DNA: TGTGCCAGCAGCTTTACAGGGTTGAATCAGCCCCAGCATTTT.

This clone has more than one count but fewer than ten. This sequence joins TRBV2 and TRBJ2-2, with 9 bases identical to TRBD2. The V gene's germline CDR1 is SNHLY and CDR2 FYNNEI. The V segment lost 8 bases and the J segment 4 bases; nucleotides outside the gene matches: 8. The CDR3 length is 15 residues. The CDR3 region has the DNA TGTGCCAGCCGGCCCCCTAGCGGGGTCACCGGGGAGCTGTTTTTT. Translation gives CASRPPSGVTGELFF.

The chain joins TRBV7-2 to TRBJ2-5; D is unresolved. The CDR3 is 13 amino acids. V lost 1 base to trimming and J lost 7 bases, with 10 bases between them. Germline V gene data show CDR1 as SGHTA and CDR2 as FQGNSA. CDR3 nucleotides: TGTGCCAGCAGCTTAGTAGAGGTGGGGACCCAGTACTTC. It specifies CASSLVEVGTQYF.

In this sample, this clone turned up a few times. Here the CDR3 reads CASSNPGQGQHEQYF. CDR3 bases: TGTGCCAGCAGCAATCCGGGACAGGGGCAGCACGAGCAGTACTTC. The rearrangement joins TRBV7-9 to TRBJ2-7, with TRBD1 identical over 10 bases. Germline V gives CDR1 SEHNR, CDR2 FQNEAQ (reference sequence). The CDR3 runs 15 residues. The ends lost 5 bases at V and 5 bases at J; junction bases unmatched: 9.

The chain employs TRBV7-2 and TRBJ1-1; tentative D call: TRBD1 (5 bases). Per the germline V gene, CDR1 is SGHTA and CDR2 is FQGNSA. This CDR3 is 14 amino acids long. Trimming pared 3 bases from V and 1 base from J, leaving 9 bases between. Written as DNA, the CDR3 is TGTGCCAGCAGCTTTCTAGACAGGAACACTGAAGCTTTCTTT. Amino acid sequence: CASSFLDRNTEAFF.

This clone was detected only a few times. The DNA of the CDR3 is TGCGCCAGCAGCCAAGAGGGGACATGGGGTAATGAAAAACTGTTTTTT. Encoded protein: CASSQEGTWGNEKLFF. The rearrangement links TRBV4-1 to TRBJ1-4, with D perhaps TRBD1 (6 bases). This CDR3 spans 16 amino acids. Per germline, CDR1 MGHRA and CDR2 YSYEKL. The V end lost 0 bases, the J end lost 4 bases, and 12 bases lay between the germline ends.

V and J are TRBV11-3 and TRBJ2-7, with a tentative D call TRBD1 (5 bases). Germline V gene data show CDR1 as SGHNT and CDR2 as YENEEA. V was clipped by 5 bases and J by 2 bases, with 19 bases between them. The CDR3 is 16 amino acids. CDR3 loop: CASSPSGRTLTYEQYF. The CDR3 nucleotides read TGTGCCAGCAGCCCGTCAGGGCGGACGCTGACCTACGAGCAGTACTTC.

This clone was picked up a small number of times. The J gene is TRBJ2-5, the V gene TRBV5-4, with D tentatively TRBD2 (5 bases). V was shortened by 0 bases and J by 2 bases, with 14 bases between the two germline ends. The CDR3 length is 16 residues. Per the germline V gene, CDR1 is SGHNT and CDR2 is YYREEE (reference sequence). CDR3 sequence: CASSLGGWEGQETQYF. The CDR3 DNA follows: TGTGCCAGCAGCTTGGGAGGGTGGGAAGGACAAGAGACCCAGTACTTC.

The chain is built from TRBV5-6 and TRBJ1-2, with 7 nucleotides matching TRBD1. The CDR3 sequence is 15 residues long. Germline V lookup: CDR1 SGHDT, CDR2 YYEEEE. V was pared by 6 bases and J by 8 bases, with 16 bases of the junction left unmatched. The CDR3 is CASTPYDRVGRGYTF. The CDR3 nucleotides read TGTGCCAGCACCCCTTACGACAGGGTAGGTCGAGGCTACACCTTC.

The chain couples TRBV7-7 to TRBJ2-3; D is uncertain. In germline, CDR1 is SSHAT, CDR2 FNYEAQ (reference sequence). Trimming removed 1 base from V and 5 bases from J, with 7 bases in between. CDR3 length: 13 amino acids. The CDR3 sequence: CASSLGGEDTQYF. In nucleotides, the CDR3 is TGTGCCAGCAGCTTAGGAGGTGAAGATACGCAGTATTTT. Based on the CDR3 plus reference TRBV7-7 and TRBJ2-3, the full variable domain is GAGVSQSPRYKVTKRGQDVTLRCDPISSHATLYWYQQALGQGPEFLTYFNYEAQPDKSGLPSDRFSAERPEGSISTLTIQRTEQRDSAMYRCASSLGGEDTQYFGPGTRLTVL.

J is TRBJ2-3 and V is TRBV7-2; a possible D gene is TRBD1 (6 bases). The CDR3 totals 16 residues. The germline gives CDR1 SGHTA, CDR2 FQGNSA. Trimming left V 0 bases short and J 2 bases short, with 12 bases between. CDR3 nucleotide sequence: TGTGCCAGCAGCTTAGCTGTGGGGGCTAACACAGATACGCAGTATTTT. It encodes CASSLAVGANTDTQYF.

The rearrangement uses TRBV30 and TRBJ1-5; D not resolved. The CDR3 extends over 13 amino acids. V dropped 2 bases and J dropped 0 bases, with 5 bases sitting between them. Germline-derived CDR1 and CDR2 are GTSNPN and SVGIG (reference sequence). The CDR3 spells CAWSSTSNQPQHF. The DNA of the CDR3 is TGTGCCTGGAGTAGCACTAGCAATCAGCCCCAGCATTTT. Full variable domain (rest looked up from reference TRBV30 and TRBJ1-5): SQTIHQWPATLVQPVGSPLSLECTVEGTSNPNLYWYRQAAGRGLQLLFYSVGIGQISSEVPQNLSASRPQDRQFILSSKKLLLSDSGFYLCAWSSTSNQPQHFGDGTRLSIL.

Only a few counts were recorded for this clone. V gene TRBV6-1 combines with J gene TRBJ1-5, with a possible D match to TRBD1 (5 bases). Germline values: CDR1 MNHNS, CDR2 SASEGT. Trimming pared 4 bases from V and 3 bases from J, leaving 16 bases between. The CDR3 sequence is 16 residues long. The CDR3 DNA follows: TGTGCCAGCAGTGTTGCGGGGGATCACTCCAATCAGCCCCAGCATTTT. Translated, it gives CASSVAGDHSNQPQHF.

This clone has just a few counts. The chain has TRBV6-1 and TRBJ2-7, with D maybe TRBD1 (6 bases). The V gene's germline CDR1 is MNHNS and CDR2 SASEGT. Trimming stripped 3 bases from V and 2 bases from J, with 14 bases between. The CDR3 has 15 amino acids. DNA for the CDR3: TGTGCCAGCAGTGAGATGGACAGCACAACCTACGAGCAGTACTTC. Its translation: CASSEMDSTTYEQYF.

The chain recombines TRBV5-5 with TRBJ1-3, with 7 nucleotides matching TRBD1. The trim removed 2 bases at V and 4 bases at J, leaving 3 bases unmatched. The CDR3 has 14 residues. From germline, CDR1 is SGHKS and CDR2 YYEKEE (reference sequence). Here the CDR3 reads CASSFQGEGNTIYF. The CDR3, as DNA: TGTGCCAGCAGCTTCCAGGGGGAAGGAAACACCATATATTTT.

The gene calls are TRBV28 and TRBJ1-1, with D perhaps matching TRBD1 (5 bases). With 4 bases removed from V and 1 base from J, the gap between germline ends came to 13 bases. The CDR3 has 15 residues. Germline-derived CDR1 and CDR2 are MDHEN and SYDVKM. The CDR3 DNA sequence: TGTGCCAGCAGTTCCCCCCCGACAGAGAACACTGAAGCTTTCTTT. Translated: CASSSPPTENTEAFF.

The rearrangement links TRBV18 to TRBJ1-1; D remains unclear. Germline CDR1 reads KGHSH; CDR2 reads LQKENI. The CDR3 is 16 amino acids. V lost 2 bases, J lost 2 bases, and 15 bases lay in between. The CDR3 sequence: CASSPKAGSLNTEAFF. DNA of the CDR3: TGTGCCAGCTCACCAAAGGCGGGAAGTTTAAACACTGAAGCTTTCTTT. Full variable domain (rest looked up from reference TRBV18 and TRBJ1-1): NAGVMQNPRHLVRRRGQEARLRCSPMKGHSHVYWYRQLPEEGLKFMVYLQKENIIDESGMPKERFSAEFPKEGPSILRIQQVVRGDSAAYFCASSPKAGSLNTEAFFGQGTRLTVV.

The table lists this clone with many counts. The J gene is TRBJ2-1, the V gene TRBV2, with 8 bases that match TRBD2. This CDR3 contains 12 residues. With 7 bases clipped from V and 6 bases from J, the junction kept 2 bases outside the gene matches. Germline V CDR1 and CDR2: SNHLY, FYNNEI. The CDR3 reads CASITSGNEQFF. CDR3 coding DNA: TGTGCCAGCATCACTAGCGGCAATGAGCAGTTCTTC. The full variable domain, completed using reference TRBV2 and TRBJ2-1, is EPEVTQTPSHQVTQMGQEVILRCVPISNHLYFYWYRQILGQKVEFLVSFYNNEISEKSEIFDDQFSVERPDGSNFTLKIRSTKLEDSAMYFCASITSGNEQFFGPGTRLTVL.

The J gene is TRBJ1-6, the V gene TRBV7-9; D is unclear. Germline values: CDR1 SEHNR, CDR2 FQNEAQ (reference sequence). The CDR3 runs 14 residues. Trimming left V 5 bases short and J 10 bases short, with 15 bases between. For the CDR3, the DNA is TGTGCCAGCAGCCTTAGCGATTTAGCATCACCCCTCCACTTT. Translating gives CASSLSDLASPLHF. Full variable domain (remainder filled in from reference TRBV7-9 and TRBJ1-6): DTGVSQNPRHKITKRGQNVTFRCDPISEHNRLYWYRQTLGQGPEFLTYFQNEAQLEKSRLLSDRFSAERPKGSFSTLEIQRTEQGDSAMYLCASSLSDLASPLHFGNGTRLTVT.

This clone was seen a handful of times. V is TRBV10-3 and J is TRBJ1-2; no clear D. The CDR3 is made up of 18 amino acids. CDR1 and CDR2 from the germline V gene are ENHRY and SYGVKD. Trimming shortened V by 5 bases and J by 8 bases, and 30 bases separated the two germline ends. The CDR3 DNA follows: TGTGCCATCAGTCCCTCAGTGATCGAGGTTAGGCCCGGAGGAGGCTACACCTTC. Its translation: CAISPSVIEVRPGGGYTF.

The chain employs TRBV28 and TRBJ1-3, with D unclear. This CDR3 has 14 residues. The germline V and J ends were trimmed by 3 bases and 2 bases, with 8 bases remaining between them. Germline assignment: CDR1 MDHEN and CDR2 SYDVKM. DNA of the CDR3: TGTGCCAGCAGTTTTGGCCAGACTGGAAACACCATATATTTT. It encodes CASSFGQTGNTIYF. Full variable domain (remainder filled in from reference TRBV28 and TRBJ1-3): DVKVTQSSRYLVKRTGEKVFLECVQDMDHENMFWYRQDPGLGLRLIYFSYDVKMKEKGDIPEGYSVSREKKERFSLILESASTNQTSMYLCASSFGQTGNTIYFGEGSWLTVV.

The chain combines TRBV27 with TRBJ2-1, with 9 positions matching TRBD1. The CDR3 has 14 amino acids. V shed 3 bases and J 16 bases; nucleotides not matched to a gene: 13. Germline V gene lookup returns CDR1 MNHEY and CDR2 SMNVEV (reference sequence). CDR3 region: CASSFRQGDAGAFF. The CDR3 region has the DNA TGTGCCAGCAGTTTCCGACAGGGGGATGCGGGGGCTTTCTTC.

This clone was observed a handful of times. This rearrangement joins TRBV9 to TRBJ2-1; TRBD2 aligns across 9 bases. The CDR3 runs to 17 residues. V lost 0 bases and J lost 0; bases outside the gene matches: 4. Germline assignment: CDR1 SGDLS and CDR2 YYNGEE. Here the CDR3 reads CASSVALAGSSYNEQFF. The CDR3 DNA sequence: TGTGCCAGCAGCGTAGCGCTAGCGGGGAGCTCCTACAATGAGCAGTTCTTC. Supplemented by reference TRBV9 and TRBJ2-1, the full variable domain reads DSGVTQTPKHLITATGQRVTLRCSPRSGDLSVYWYQQSLDQGLQFLIQYYNGEERAKGNILERFSAQQFPDLHSELNLSSLELGDSALYFCASSVALAGSSYNEQFFGPGTRLTVL.